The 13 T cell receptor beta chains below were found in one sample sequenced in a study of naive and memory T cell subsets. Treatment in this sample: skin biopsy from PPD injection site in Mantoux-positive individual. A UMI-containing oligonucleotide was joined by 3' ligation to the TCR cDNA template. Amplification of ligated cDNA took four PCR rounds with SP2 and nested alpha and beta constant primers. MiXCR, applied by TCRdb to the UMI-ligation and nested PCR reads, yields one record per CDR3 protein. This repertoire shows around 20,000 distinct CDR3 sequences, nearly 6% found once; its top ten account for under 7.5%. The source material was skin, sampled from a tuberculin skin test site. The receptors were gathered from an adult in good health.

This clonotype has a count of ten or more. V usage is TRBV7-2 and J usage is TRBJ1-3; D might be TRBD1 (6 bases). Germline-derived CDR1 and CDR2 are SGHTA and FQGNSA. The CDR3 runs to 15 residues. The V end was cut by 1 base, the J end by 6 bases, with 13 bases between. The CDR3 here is CASSLEGGVENTIYF. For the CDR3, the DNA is TGTGCCAGCAGCTTAGAAGGGGGAGTTGAAAACACCATATATTTT.

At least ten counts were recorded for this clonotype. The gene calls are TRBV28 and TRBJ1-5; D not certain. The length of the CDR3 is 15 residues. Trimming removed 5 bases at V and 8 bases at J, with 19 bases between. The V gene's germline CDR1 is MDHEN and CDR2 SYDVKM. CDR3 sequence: CASSIISGPWEPQHF. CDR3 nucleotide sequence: TGTGCCAGCAGTATAATATCGGGCCCTTGGGAGCCCCAGCATTTT.

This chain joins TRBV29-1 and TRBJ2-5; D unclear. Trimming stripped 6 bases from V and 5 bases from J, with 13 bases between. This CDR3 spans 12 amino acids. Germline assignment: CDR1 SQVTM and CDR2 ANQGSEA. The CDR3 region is CSVGRPRETQYF. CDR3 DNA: TGCAGCGTAGGTCGCCCGAGGGAGACCCAGTACTTC.

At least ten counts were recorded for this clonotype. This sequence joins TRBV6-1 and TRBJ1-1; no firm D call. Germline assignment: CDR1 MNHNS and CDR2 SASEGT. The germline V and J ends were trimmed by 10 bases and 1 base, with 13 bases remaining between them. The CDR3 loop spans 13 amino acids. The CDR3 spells CATGRPANTEAFF. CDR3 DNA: TGTGCCACGGGCAGGCCTGCGAACACTGAAGCTTTCTTT.

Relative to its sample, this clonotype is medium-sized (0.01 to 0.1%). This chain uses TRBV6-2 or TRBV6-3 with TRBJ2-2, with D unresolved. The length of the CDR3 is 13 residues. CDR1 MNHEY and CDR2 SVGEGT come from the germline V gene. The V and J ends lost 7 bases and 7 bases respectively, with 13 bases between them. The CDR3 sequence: CASTRQGGGELFF. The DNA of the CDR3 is TGTGCCAGCACCAGGCAAGGTGGCGGGGAGCTGTTTTTT.

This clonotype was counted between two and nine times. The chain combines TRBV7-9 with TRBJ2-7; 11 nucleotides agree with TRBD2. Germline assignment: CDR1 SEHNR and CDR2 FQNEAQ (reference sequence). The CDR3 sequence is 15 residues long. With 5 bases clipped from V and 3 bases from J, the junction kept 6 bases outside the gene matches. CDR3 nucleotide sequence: TGTGCCAGCAGCCCGGGACTAGCGGTTAACTACGAGCAGTACTTC. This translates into CASSPGLAVNYEQYF.

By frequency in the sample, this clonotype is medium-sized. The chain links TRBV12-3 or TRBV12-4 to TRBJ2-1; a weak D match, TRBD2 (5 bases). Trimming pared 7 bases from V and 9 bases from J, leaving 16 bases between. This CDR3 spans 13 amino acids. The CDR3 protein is CASTLDWIGEQFF. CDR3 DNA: TGTGCCAGCACCCTGGACTGGATTGGTGAGCAGTTCTTC.

CDR3: CASSVNRADTQYF. CDR3 sequence (DNA): TGTGCCAGCAGCGTAAACAGGGCAGATACGCAGTATTTT. This chain connects TRBV9 to TRBJ2-3; D is possibly TRBD1 (6 bases). The CDR3 consists of 13 residues. V was trimmed by 1 base and J by 4 bases, leaving 7 bases between them. Germline V gene data show CDR1 as SGDLS and CDR2 as YYNGEE. Using reference TRBV9 and TRBJ2-3 for the parts outside the CDR3, the full variable domain is DSGVTQTPKHLITATGQRVTLRCSPRSGDLSVYWYQQSLDQGLQFLIQYYNGEERAKGNILERFSAQQFPDLHSELNLSSLELGDSALYFCASSVNRADTQYFGPGTRLTVL.

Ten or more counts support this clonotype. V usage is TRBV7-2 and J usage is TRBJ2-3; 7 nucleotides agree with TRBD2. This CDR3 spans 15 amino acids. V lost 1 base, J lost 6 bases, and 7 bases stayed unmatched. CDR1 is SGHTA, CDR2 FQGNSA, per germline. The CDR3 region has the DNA TGTGCCAGCAGCTTAGACAATAGCGGGTGGGATACGCAGTATTTT. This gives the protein CASSLDNSGWDTQYF.

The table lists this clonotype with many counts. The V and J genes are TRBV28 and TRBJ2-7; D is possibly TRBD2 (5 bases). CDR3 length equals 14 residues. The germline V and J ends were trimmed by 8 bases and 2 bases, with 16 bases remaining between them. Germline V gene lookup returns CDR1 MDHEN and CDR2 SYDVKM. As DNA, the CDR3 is TGTGCCAGCTGGACCGGGAATCCCACCTACGAGCAGTACTTC. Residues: CASWTGNPTYEQYF.

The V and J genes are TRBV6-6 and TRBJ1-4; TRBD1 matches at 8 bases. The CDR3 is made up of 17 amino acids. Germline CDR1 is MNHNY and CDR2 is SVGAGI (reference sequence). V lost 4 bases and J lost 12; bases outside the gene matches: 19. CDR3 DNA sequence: TGTGCCAGCAGTTCCCGGGAGGATCAGGGGGCTGGATTCGAACTGTTTTTT. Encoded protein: CASSSREDQGAGFELFF.

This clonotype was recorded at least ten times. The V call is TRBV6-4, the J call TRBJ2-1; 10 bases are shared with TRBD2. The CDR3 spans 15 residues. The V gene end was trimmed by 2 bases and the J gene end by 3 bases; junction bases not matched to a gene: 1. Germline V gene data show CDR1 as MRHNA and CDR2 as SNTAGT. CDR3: CASSDGTSDYNEQFF. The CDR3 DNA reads TGTGCCAGCAGTGACGGGACTAGCGACTACAATGAGCAGTTCTTC.

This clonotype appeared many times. CDR3 nucleotide sequence: TGTGCCACCAGCACAGAGAGCTCTGGGGCCAACGTCCTGACTTTC. Translating gives CATSTESSGANVLTF. The chain couples TRBV15 to TRBJ2-6; no reliable D call. V lost 4 bases to trimming and J lost 0 bases, with 7 bases between them. The CDR3 is made up of 15 amino acids. CDR1 and CDR2 from the germline V gene are LNHNV and YYDKDF (reference sequence).